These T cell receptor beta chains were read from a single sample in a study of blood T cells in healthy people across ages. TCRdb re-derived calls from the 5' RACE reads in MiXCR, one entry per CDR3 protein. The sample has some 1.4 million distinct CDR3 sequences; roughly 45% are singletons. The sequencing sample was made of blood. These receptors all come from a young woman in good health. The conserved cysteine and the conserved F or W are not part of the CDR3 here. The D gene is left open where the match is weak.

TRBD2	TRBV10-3	AISGMAAGGSTDTQY
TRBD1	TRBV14	ASSQDKRTGYEQY
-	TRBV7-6	ASSSQATPSYEQY
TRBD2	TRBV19	ASRNSGTYNEQY
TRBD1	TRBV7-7	ASSYSGTGTETQY
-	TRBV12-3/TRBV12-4	ASSNRQVNYGYT
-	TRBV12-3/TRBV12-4	ASSPTGGRTDTQY
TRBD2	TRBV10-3	AFWGGDYTNTQY
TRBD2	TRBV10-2	ASSESEQAGKDTQY
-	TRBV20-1	SASPQETQY
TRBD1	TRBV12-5	ASGTSPTGALGETQY
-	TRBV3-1	ASSSIDTEAF
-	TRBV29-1	SVEAGQPQETQY
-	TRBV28	ASSLLLGVYGYT
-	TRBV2	ASSDRTYLHEQY
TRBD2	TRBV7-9	ASSLVRLADYEQY
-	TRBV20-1	SAHQKFTGWPQH
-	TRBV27	ASSFQEGTEAF
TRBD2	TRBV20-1	SAPSGGPRDEQF
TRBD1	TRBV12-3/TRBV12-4	ASSFHRGGLWNQPQH
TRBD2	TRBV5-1	ASSLVSGNYDEQY
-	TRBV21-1	ASSKDLRLDQETQY
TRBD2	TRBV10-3	AISVAGGYNEQF
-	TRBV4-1	ASRTGSNEQF
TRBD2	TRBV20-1	SARDLTAGVGETQY
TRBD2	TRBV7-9	ASSPGLAGALNNEQF
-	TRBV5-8	ASSLTLSLSYT
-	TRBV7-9	ASSLAGGMEYGYT
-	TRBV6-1	ASSEGLGQAYEQY
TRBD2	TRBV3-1	ASSQDASGGIQTQY
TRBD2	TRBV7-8	ASSLAFSGAPGPQY
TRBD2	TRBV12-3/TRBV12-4	ASSFSPAGAGTDTQY
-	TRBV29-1	SVEDQTQIKGEQY
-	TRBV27	ASSPRGGDRGNTEAF
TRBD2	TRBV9	ASSVATFASGNTGELF
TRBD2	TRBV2	ASLRGLAGSGETQY
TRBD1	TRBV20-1	SARTGTGVSPLH
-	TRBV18	ASSPAAGLMNTEAF
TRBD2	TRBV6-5	ASSYYEGGGLAGGPDTQY
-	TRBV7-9	ASSLEGMVPQY
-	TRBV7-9	ASSRLDYGYT